The next 24 T cell receptor beta chains were all read from a single sample in a study of PD-1 blockade in classical Hodgkin lymphoma (dated by TCRdb to the early 2020s). Receptors were amplified or captured by the immunoSEQ multiplex PCR assay. In TCRdb, the immuneACCESS table is reduced to in-frame sequences with V and J assigned. These tables do not hold every clone; where another copy was compared, an unresolved V gene accounts for under half, and the others remain unexplained. This sample is represented by 75,000 to 100,000 clones; roughly 76% of them were singletons. About 15% of the sample goes to the ten largest clones. The time point label here, explained by the study, means: cycle 2 day 1 (C2D1) of nivolumab. Relapse after autologous stem cell transplantation had occurred in all trial patients, and cohorts A, B and C were distinguished by prior brentuximab vedotin exposure. Sequencing used peripheral blood mononuclear cells (PBMCs), obtained before the second cycle of nivolumab. The receptor source for this set is a human donor with classical Hodgkin lymphoma.

The chain recombines TRBV18 with TRBJ1-1, with D tentatively TRBD1 (6 bases). Germline values: CDR1 KGHSH, CDR2 LQKENI. The CDR3 extends over 13 amino acids. V dropped 6 bases and J dropped 1 base, with 9 bases sitting between them. CDR3 protein: CASSEQGNTEAFF. The CDR3 DNA sequence: TGTGCCAGCTCGGAACAGGGGAACACTGAAGCTTTCTTT.

V usage is TRBV5-4 and J usage is TRBJ2-5, with 14 bases aligning to TRBD2. CDR3 length: 17 amino acids. Germline V gene lookup returns CDR1 SGHNT and CDR2 YYREEE (reference sequence). Trimming cost V 4 bases and J 3 bases; bases outside gene matches: 8. The CDR3 spells CASSTGLTSGREETQYF. The CDR3 region has the DNA TGTGCCAGCAGCACCGGCCTGACTAGCGGGAGGGAAGAGACCCAGTACTTC. The whole variable domain, filled in from reference TRBV5-4 and TRBJ2-5, reads ETGVTQSPTHLIKTRGQQVTLRCSSQSGHNTVSWYQQALGQGPQFIFQYYREEENGRGNFPPRFSGLQFPNYSSELNVNALELDDSALYLCASSTGLTSGREETQYFGPGTRLLVL.

This rearrangement joins TRBV5-1 to TRBJ2-1; 9 bases are a match to TRBD2. V lost 0 bases and J lost 10; bases outside the gene matches: 8. CDR1 and CDR2 (germline): SGHRS, YFSETQ. This CDR3 is 15 amino acids long. CDR3: CASSLELAGVTEQFF. The CDR3 region has the DNA TGCGCCAGCAGCTTGGAACTAGCGGGTGTTACGGAGCAGTTCTTC. Full variable domain (outside the CDR3, taken from reference TRBV5-1 and TRBJ2-1): KAGVTQTPRYLIKTRGQQVTLSCSPISGHRSVSWYQQTPGQGLQFLFEYFSETQRNKGNFPGRFSGRQFSNSRSEMNVSTLELGDSALYLCASSLELAGVTEQFFGPGTRLTVL.

The rearrangement links TRBV6-5 to TRBJ1-2, with 7 bases identical to TRBD1. Germline V gives CDR1 MNHEY, CDR2 SVGAGI. With V trimmed by 5 bases and J by 3 bases, 3 bases remained unmatched. The CDR3 has 13 residues. DNA of the CDR3: TGTGCCAGCAGTCCCACAGGGGACTATGGCTACACCTTC. Amino acids: CASSPTGDYGYTF.

In this sample, this clone turned up once. The chain is built from TRBV6-5 and TRBJ1-5; maybe TRBD1 (5 bases). Germline CDR1 is MNHEY and CDR2 is SVGAGI. Trimming left V 5 bases short and J 7 bases short, with 18 bases between. This CDR3 has 15 amino acids. CDR3 sequence (DNA): TGTGCCAGCAGTCTCCGGGACCCTCGGAGGCAGCCCCAGCATTTT. Amino acids: CASSLRDPRRQPQHF.

This clone was detected once. The gene calls are TRBV10-3 and TRBJ2-7, with D uncertain. The germline V and J ends were trimmed by 4 bases and 5 bases, with 6 bases remaining between them. CDR1 ENHRY and CDR2 SYGVKD come from the germline V gene. This CDR3 contains 11 residues. This CDR3 reads CAISVSHEQYF. The CDR3 DNA sequence: TGTGCCATCAGTGTTAGCCACGAGCAGTACTTC.

A single count supports this clone. The J gene is TRBJ1-1, the V gene TRBV6-5; 7 bases match TRBD1. CDR3 length: 13 amino acids. J lost 0 bases, V lost 7 bases, and 2 bases had no gene match. Germline V gene lookup returns CDR1 MNHEY and CDR2 SVGAGI. The CDR3 spells CASNQGVNTEAFF. In nucleotides, the CDR3 is TGTGCCAGCAATCAGGGGGTGAACACTGAAGCTTTCTTT.

Details on this clone: The same CDR3 arises from other DNA sequences in this sample as well. The genes are TRBV30 and TRBJ2-3, with D uncertain. Germline V gene data show CDR1 as GTSNPN and CDR2 as SVGIG (reference sequence). The V and J ends lost 3 bases and 1 base respectively, with 2 bases between them. The CDR3 spans 11 residues. Here the CDR3 DNA reads TGTGCCTGGAGCGGCACAGATACGCAGTATTTT. Protein: CAWSGTDTQYF.

This sequence joins TRBV6-5 and TRBJ2-7, with D unresolved. Germline V gene lookup returns CDR1 MNHEY and CDR2 SVGAGI. The V end was cut by 1 base, the J end by 2 bases, with 15 bases between. The CDR3 contains 16 residues. This chain's CDR3 is CASSYLRMGLTYEQYF. The CDR3 DNA follows: TGTGCCAGCAGTTACTTGAGGATGGGCTTAACCTACGAGCAGTACTTC.

The chain joins TRBV5-6 to TRBJ2-1, with D possibly TRBD2 on 5 matching bases. There are 16 residues in the CDR3. The V end lost 3 bases, the J end lost 3 bases, and 16 bases lay between the germline ends. Germline CDR1 reads SGHDT; CDR2 reads YYEEEE. CDR3 coding DNA: TGTGCCAGCAGCTCCCGGTTAGCTAGCAGCTACAATGAGCAGTTCTTC. Protein sequence: CASSSRLASSYNEQFF.

This clone occurred a few times. The J gene is TRBJ2-5, the V gene TRBV19; TRBD2 matches at 12 bases. The junction had 12 bases not matched to a gene; V was cut back by 3 bases and J by 4 bases. Per the germline V gene, CDR1 is LNHDA and CDR2 is SQIVND (reference sequence). The CDR3 consists of 18 residues. CDR3 residues: CASSIRSSGRGLGETQYF. The CDR3 region has the DNA TGTGCCAGTAGTATTCGGTCTAGCGGGAGGGGTTTAGGAGAGACCCAGTACTTC.

The genes are TRBV5-1 and TRBJ2-1; weak D call: TRBD2 (6 bases). CDR1 is SGHRS and CDR2 is YFSETQ in the germline V gene. V was cut by 4 bases and J by 6 bases, with 17 bases left in between. The CDR3 is 15 residues long. CDR3: CASSPRTAGGNEQFF. CDR3 nucleotides: TGCGCCAGCAGCCCTAGGACTGCCGGGGGCAATGAGCAGTTCTTC. Full variable domain (remainder filled in from reference TRBV5-1 and TRBJ2-1): KAGVTQTPRYLIKTRGQQVTLSCSPISGHRSVSWYQQTPGQGLQFLFEYFSETQRNKGNFPGRFSGRQFSNSRSEMNVSTLELGDSALYLCASSPRTAGGNEQFFGPGTRLTVL.

This clone was seen a handful of times. This chain uses TRBV2 with TRBJ1-5, with 8 bases matching TRBD1. The V gene end was trimmed by 6 bases and the J gene end by 6 bases; junction bases not matched to a gene: 4. CDR1 and CDR2 from the germline V gene are SNHLY and FYNNEI. This CDR3 has 13 residues. The DNA for the CDR3 is TGTGCCAGCAGGGACAGGGTGGGTCAGCCCCAGCATTTT. Amino acid sequence: CASRDRVGQPQHF.

This chain links TRBV5-1 with TRBJ1-1; 9 bases are a match to TRBD1. Germline CDR1 reads SGHRS; CDR2 reads YFSETQ. V shed 4 bases, J shed 6 bases, and the junction held 4 bases outside the gene matches. The CDR3 totals 13 residues. The CDR3 region has the DNA TGCGCCAGCAGCGGGACAGGGCTCCCTGAAGCTTTCTTT. Translation gives CASSGTGLPEAFF.

This chain uses TRBV19 with TRBJ2-1; D could derive from TRBD1 or TRBD2 (6 bases each). The CDR3 spans 15 residues. Deletions cut 2 bases from V and 5 bases from J, with 13 bases between. Germline V CDR1 and CDR2: LNHDA, SQIVND (reference sequence). CDR3 amino acids: CASSIRGPSHNEQFF. DNA of the CDR3: TGTGCCAGTAGTATACGGGGGCCTAGCCACAATGAGCAGTTCTTC. Full variable domain (rest looked up from reference TRBV19 and TRBJ2-1): DGGITQSPKYLFRKEGQNVTLSCEQNLNHDAMYWYRQDPGQGLRLIYYSQIVNDFQKGDIAEGYSVSREKKESFPLTVTSAQKNPTAFYLCASSIRGPSHNEQFFGPGTRLTVL.

The chain combines TRBV5-1 with TRBJ2-1; D remains ambiguous. V lost 2 bases and J 6 bases, leaving 15 bases between the germline ends. The CDR3 consists of 15 residues. The germline CDR1 and CDR2 sequences are SGHRS and YFSETQ. The CDR3 region has the DNA TGCGCCAGCAGCTTTCATTCAGTTTCGTCCAATGAGCAGTTCTTC. Translation: CASSFHSVSSNEQFF.

The rearrangement joins TRBV4-1 to TRBJ2-3, with D tentatively TRBD2 (5 bases). This CDR3 is 16 amino acids long. The germline V gene encodes CDR1 MGHRA and CDR2 YSYEKL. The V end lost 0 bases, the J end lost 0 bases, and 10 bases lay between the germline ends. The CDR3 region is CASSQDAGFSTDTQYF. Here the CDR3 DNA reads TGCGCCAGCAGCCAAGACGCGGGCTTTAGCACAGATACGCAGTATTTT.

This clone was counted a few times. The gene calls are TRBV2 and TRBJ2-1, with D possibly TRBD1 on 6 matching bases. This CDR3 region has 15 residues. Germline CDR1 SNHLY, CDR2 FYNNEI. V was shortened by 3 bases and J by 4 bases, with 13 bases between the two germline ends. CDR3 sequence: CASSEVLDRYNEQFF. The CDR3 DNA follows: TGTGCCAGCAGTGAGGTGTTGGACAGATACAATGAGCAGTTCTTC.

The gene calls are TRBV5-4 and TRBJ2-1; a possible D gene is TRBD2 (6 bases). The CDR3 covers 15 residues. The germline V and J ends were trimmed by 3 bases and 4 bases, with 14 bases remaining between them. Germline V gives CDR1 SGHNT, CDR2 YYREEE (reference sequence). CDR3 region: CASSSPGVRYNEQFF. DNA for the CDR3: TGTGCCAGCAGCTCCCCGGGAGTACGGTACAATGAGCAGTTCTTC.

This clone was seen a single time. The rearrangement joins TRBV11-2 to TRBJ2-1, with 7 bases lining up with TRBD2. V lost 5 bases, J lost 5 bases, and 3 bases stayed unmatched. Germline CDR1 reads SGHAT; CDR2 reads FQNNGV. The CDR3 runs 13 residues. The CDR3 region has the DNA TGTGCCAGCAGCCCGGGACTACACAATGAGCAGTTCTTC. Translation: CASSPGLHNEQFF. Combining the CDR3 with reference TRBV11-2 and TRBJ2-1 gives the whole variable domain EAGVAQSPRYKIIEKRQSVAFWCNPISGHATLYWYQQILGQGPKLLIQFQNNGVVDDSQLPKDRFSAERLKGVDSTLKIQPAKLEDSAVYLCASSPGLHNEQFFGPGTRLTVL.

Here the CDR3 reads CASSFSRGGTEAFF. CDR3 DNA sequence: TGTGCCAGCAGCTTTTCCCGTGGGGGCACTGAAGCTTTCTTT. J is TRBJ1-1 and V is TRBV7-9, with D maybe TRBD1 (5 bases). This CDR3 is built from 14 residues. Germline V gene data show CDR1 as SEHNR and CDR2 as FQNEAQ (reference sequence). V lost 3 bases and J 4 bases, leaving 12 bases between the germline ends. Full variable domain (remainder filled in from reference TRBV7-9 and TRBJ1-1): DTGVSQNPRHKITKRGQNVTFRCDPISEHNRLYWYRQTLGQGPEFLTYFQNEAQLEKSRLLSDRFSAERPKGSFSTLEIQRTEQGDSAMYLCASSFSRGGTEAFFGQGTRLTVV.

The J gene is TRBJ2-3, the V gene TRBV10-3; 8 nucleotides align to TRBD2. From germline, CDR1 is ENHRY and CDR2 SYGVKD. V lost 8 bases, J lost 1 base, and 8 bases stayed unmatched. The CDR3 extends over 15 amino acids. Here the CDR3 reads CAIGESGRGTDTQYF. The CDR3 DNA reads TGTGCCATCGGCGAGAGCGGGAGAGGCACAGATACGCAGTATTTT.

The chain joins TRBV4-3 to TRBJ1-6; D perhaps matches TRBD1 (6 bases). The length of the CDR3 is 18 residues. Trimming stripped 4 bases from V and 7 bases from J, with 23 bases between. Germline assignment: CDR1 LGHNA and CDR2 YSLEER. CDR3 in DNA: TGCGCCAGCAGCCCTCACCTTGGGGGGCGAGGGCCAAATTCACCCCTCCACTTT. Protein product: CASSPHLGGRGPNSPLHF.

The chain carries TRBV11-2 and TRBJ2-2; D not certain. Between the trimmed V and J ends, which lost 5 bases and 5 bases, there was a span of 6 bases. The germline V gene has CDR1 SGHAT and CDR2 FQNNGV. The CDR3 contains 12 residues. The CDR3: CASSVGTGELFF. Here the CDR3 DNA reads TGTGCCAGCAGCGTTGGGACCGGGGAGCTGTTTTTT.